The sequence of this TCR beta chain was determined in a study of beta chain features in type 1 diabetes (dated by TCRdb to about 2018). Context from the whole study: No differences in mean age, gender distribution, total cell number or subset yield were found between patients and healthy donors. A total of 85 million to 140 million sorted cells were examined across all samples, and the number of cells per subset was strongly correlated with RNA yield. In the study, recently diagnosed type 1 diabetes patients and matched healthy donors were compared on the TCRB repertoires of their sorted circulating CD4+ T cell subsets. Naive and central memory subsets were obtained from all 30 or so donors, but regulatory and stem cell-like memory subsets were isolated from only 8 patients and roughly eight healthy donors.

Each donor gave one peripheral blood draw, averaging about 100 mL, which was collected into heparinised tubes. Naive, central memory, regulatory and stem cell-like memory CD4+ T cells were sorted on a BD FACSAria II using a panel including CD45RO, CCR7, CD25, CD127, CD95 and CD27. Every sorted population had a purity above 95%. Right away, PBMCs were isolated by Lymphoprep density gradient centrifugation and were stained directly, with no culture step. So that batch effects would be minimized, each experiment stained and sorted samples in pairs, pairing one healthy donor with one patient. About this clone: Its antigen target is currently unknown. No much larger clonotype is one base removed from it; base qualities were not supplied.

The CDR3 runs 14 amino acids, cysteine and phenylalanine included. Kept here is only the CDR3 DNA, which spans 42 bases and is read in frame from base 1. From a lookup of the germline V gene (reference sequence), CDR1 and CDR2 are SEHNR and FQNEAQ. The trim is 1 base for V and 5 bases for J, with a gap of 9 bases between the germline ends. The paper's findings and limits, for the study overall: HLA sub-analyses involved small numbers of individuals, so any influence of HLA type on TCRB rearrangement remained unresolved. Shorter templates might have been favored by PCR, but patient and control samples were amplified and corrected together, so both groups would have been affected equally by any skew. Naive, central memory and regulatory TCRB repertoires appeared to be more alike among patients than among healthy donors. Fewer insertions and more nucleotide deletions at VDJ recombination sites were observed in patients with type 1 diabetes, implying thymic rearrangement abnormalities. Because cDNA rather than genomic DNA was sequenced, highly expressing activated cells could have been over-represented, although no difference in activation and CD3 levels was found between groups. Type 1 diabetes patients showed a moderate but significant shortening of TCRB CDR3 length in all four CD4+ subsets.

All of the isolated RNA was reverse transcribed with the High Capacity cDNA Reverse Transcription Kit, so expressed TCRB transcripts were sequenced. Naive, central memory and regulatory T cell samples underwent deep immunoSEQ sequencing, averaging roughly 3.5 million total reads per sample. After sorted cells were lysed in RLT buffer, RNA was extracted with DNase-treated RNeasy Micro or Mini kits, with the choice depending on cell number. To prevent cross-contamination, each cell subset was processed individually, whereas patient and healthy donor samples were processed jointly. Using the immunoSEQ multiplex PCR, TCRB sequences were amplified from cDNA into 87-bp fragments spanning the CDR3 region. Sequencing of the amplicons was performed on the Illumina HiSeq platform. The authors processed their data as follows. PCR bias was corrected computationally using synthetic template baselines, and reads within Hamming distance 2 were collapsed, with unmergeable singletons discarded. Reads were aligned against IMGT so that V, D and J genes, CDR3 length and insertions or deletions at six rearrangement sites could be assigned. Within each subset, clonotype counts were normalized to sorted cell number, and only after that were true diversity and Gini coefficients computed with the tcR R package. The overlap coefficient, calculated on TCRB nucleotide sequences, was used to measure repertoire sharing. As a proxy for the pre-selection repertoire, out-of-frame TCRB sequences from naive cells were analyzed. TCRdb took this table from immuneACCESS and kept in-frame rearrangements with V and J called. Such tables lack part of the clones; where checked against another copy, unresolved V genes explain under half of the gap, and the rest is unexplained. V, J and clone size derive from that table, while D and trimming were established from the DNA sequence. The sample has a few hundred thousand clones on record, approximately 16% of them singletons. The ten most abundant clones make up approximately 0.019% of the sample.

The receptor's source is a young woman in good health. Sequences were obtained from naive CD4+ T cells from blood. The label giving this sample's cell subset or site can be read as: true naive CD4+ T cells. The sequence joins TRBV7-9 to TRBJ2-4, with the D gene not confidently named. Here the CDR3 is given as CASSLEPTQNIQYF. The sequence in DNA is TGTGCCAGCAGCTTAGAGCCCACCCAAAACATTCAGTACTTC.